This T cell receptor (beta chain) was obtained from a study of blood T cell repertoires in COVID-19. Study information: PBMCs, B-cell-depleted T cells, or T cells provided the cDNA or gDNA that made up the material.

As processed by the authors: Quantification of nucleated cells was approximated via reference gene primer amplification. Clones were read by immunoSEQ multiplex PCR, and TCRdb kept only the in-frame ones, dropping some. Clonal size and the V and J genes are those of that table, whereas D and trimming came from the DNA. The sample comprises more than 95,000 clones, 85% of which are singletons, and more than 20% rests with the top ten. In germline, CDR1 is SGHNT, CDR2 YYREEE (reference sequence). This CDR3 is built from 13 residues. The junction had 3 bases not matched to a gene; V was cut back by 5 bases and J by 6 bases.

The sequence was obtained from a woman older than 75 with acute or convalescent COVID-19. The J gene is TRBJ1-4, the V gene TRBV5-4, with TRBD1 matching over 8 bases. The specimen sequenced was peripheral blood. CDR3 nucleotide sequence: TGTGCCAGCAGGGACAGGGTGGATGAAAAACTGTTTTTT. Its translation is CASRDRVDEKLFF.